The rows below give T cell receptor beta chains drawn from one sample of a study of blood T cell repertoires in COVID-19. The data were produced by immunoSEQ multiplex PCR, yet TCRdb's version contains in-frame clones alone and is incomplete. The sample carries about 270,000 clones, 85% to 90% recorded once. The sequenced material came from PBMCs or T cells enriched from blood (not recorded which). The origin of the receptors is a woman aged 18-29 years who had recovered from COVID-19. Each CDR3 is given with its conserved first and last residue. Fields, in order: J gene, V gene, D gene, CDR3 protein, CDR3 DNA. A D gene is named only where the DNA matches it firmly.

TRBJ1-4 | TRBV5-1 | TRBD1 | CASSLGIDRVGEKLFF | TGCGCCAGCAGCTTGGGGATCGACAGGGTTGGTGAAAAACTGTTTTTT
TRBJ1-2 | TRBV28 | - | CASSAREGGYTF | TGTGCCAGCAGTGCCAGGGAGGGTGGCTACACCTTC
TRBJ1-3 | TRBV19 | - | CASSTQGTGNTIYF | TGTGCCAGTAGTACTCAGGGGACCGGAAACACCATATATTTT
TRBJ1-1 | TRBV5-4 | TRBD1 | CASSIGQALSTEAFF | TGTGCCAGCAGCATAGGACAGGCCCTCAGCACTGAAGCTTTCTTT
TRBJ2-3 | TRBV18 | - | CASSPPGGTDTQYF | TGTGCCAGCTCACCACCGGGAGGCACAGATACGCAGTATTTT
TRBJ1-2 | TRBV6-6 | TRBD1 | CASSYKGQGAYGYTF | TGTGCCAGCAGTTATAAGGGACAGGGGGCCTATGGCTACACCTTC
TRBJ2-1 | TRBV7-9 | TRBD1 | CASRRGQPNEQFF | TGTGCCAGCAGGAGGGGACAGCCCAATGAGCAGTTCTTC
TRBJ2-2 | TRBV6-4 | - | CASSDAGSTNTGELFF | TGTGCCAGCAGTGACGCTGGTTCTACGAACACCGGGGAGCTGTTTTTT
TRBJ1-5 | TRBV5-1 | - | CASSPTVNQPQHF | TGCGCCAGCAGCCCCACAGTCAATCAGCCCCAGCATTTT
TRBJ1-1 | TRBV7-9 | TRBD1 | CASSLEVGAGGHTEAFF | TGTGCCAGCAGCTTAGAGGTGGGCGCAGGGGGGCACACTGAAGCTTTCTTT
TRBJ1-1 | TRBV14 | - | CASSPLNTEAFF | TGTGCCAGCAGTCCCTTGAACACTGAAGCTTTCTTT
TRBJ1-3 | TRBV2 | - | CASSAGFSGNTIYF | TGTGCCAGCAGTGCGGGGTTCTCTGGAAACACCATATATTTT
TRBJ2-2 | TRBV19 | - | CASRRQSGNTGELFF | TGTGCCAGTAGGAGGCAGTCCGGGAACACCGGGGAGCTGTTTTTT